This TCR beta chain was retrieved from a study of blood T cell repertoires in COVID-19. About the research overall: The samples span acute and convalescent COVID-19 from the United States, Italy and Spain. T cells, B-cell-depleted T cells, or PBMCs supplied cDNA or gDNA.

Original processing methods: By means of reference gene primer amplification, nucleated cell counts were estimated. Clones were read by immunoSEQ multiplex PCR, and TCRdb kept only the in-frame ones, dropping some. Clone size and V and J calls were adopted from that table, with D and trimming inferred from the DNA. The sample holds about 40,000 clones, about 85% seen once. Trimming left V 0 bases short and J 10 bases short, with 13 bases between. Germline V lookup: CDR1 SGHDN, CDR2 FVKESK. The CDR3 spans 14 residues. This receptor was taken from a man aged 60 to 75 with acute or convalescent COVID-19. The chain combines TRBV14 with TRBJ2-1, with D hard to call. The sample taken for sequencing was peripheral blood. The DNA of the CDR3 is TGTGCCAGCAGCCAAGATCTCGCCTCCAGGGAGCAGTTCTTC. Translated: CASSQDLASREQFF.